This T cell receptor beta chain was documented in a study of OX40 agonist ivuxolimab in advanced cancers. Findings and limits, study-wide: By week 6 at 0.1 to 3.0 mg/kg, blood CD4+ and CD8+ T cells had expanded clonally.

The germline V gene has CDR1 SGHNT and CDR2 YENEEA. Trimming stripped 1 base from V and 1 base from J, with 14 bases between. The CDR3 runs 17 residues. Data came from immunoSEQ multiplex PCR; TCRdb stores just in-frame clones and leaves some out. The profile shows approximately 80,000 clones, roughly 84% of them singletons. About this clone itself: The antigen is undetermined.

The sample in question was CD4+ or CD8+ T cells sorted from blood, obtained in a trial of the OX40 agonist ivuxolimab. The chain combines TRBV11-3 with TRBJ1-3; TRBD1 might be the D (6 bases). This clonotype originated in an adult with an advanced solid tumor such as melanoma, head and neck, liver or kidney cancer. CDR3 sequence (DNA): TGTGCCAGCAGCTTAGGAGTGGGGGGCGCGTCTGGAAACACCATATATTTT. Protein product: CASSLGVGGASGNTIYF.